This T cell receptor beta chain was recorded in a study of multiple sclerosis patients with progressive multifocal leukoencephalopathy. Study-wide findings and caveats: The findings' link to JC virus versus immunocompromise remained uncertain.

Measured with immunoSEQ multiplex PCR; TCRdb has only the in-frame clones, and not every one. The sample has approximately 26,000 clones; roughly 91% are singletons. Time point given: before natalizumab initiation. Germline V CDR1 and CDR2: GTSNPN, SVGIG (reference sequence). This CDR3 is built from 14 residues. V dropped 3 bases and J dropped 1 base, with 9 bases sitting between them. About this clone itself: The target antigen is unknown.

The source is a human donor with multiple sclerosis. This chain links TRBV30 with TRBJ1-4; D not certain. The sample comprised PBMCs. The CDR3 DNA reads TGTGCCTGGAGAGGGTTAGGAACTAATGAAAAACTGTTTTTT. Its protein product is CAWRGLGTNEKLFF.